The subject of this entry is one T cell receptor (beta chain). In the original analysis: Researchers report that nucleated cell counts were estimated from reference gene primer amplification. The data were produced by immunoSEQ multiplex PCR, yet TCRdb's version contains in-frame clones alone and is incomplete. V, J and clone size derive from that table, while D and trimming were established from the DNA sequence. The sample comprises about 160,000 clones, roughly 90% of which are singletons, and 15% to 20% rests with the top ten. These data originate in a study of blood T cell repertoires in COVID-19. Looking at the study overall: PBMCs, B-cell-depleted T cells, or T cells provided the cDNA or gDNA that made up the material.

The source material was peripheral blood. This clonotype was obtained from a man in his sixties with active or convalescent COVID-19.

The CDR3 sequence: CASSQLAGVGTDTQYF. CDR3 nucleotide sequence: TGTGCCAGCAGCCAACTAGCGGGGGTTGGGACAGATACGCAGTATTTT. The chain carries TRBV3-1 (or the pseudogene TRBV3-2) and TRBJ2-3, with TRBD2 matching 10 bases. Germline-derived CDR1 and CDR2 are LGHDT and YNNKEL (reference sequence). This CDR3 contains 16 residues. Losses at the gene ends were 2 bases for V and 3 bases for J; bases not matched to a gene: 5.